The 18 T cell receptor beta chains presented below share a single source sample, sequenced in a study of lymphopenia after photon versus proton radiotherapy. Clones were sequenced by immunoSEQ multiplex PCR, and TCRdb holds only the in-frame ones, with some missing. There are tens of thousands of clones in the sample; about nine tenths occur only once, and around 9% lies in the top ten. Sequences were derived from peripheral blood, sampled from a patient treated with proton-based radiotherapy. These receptors were taken from a woman in her 70s with pancreatic cancer. Some clones in this sample may be carry-over from other donors' samples.

This rearrangement joins TRBV28 to TRBJ1-2; weak D call: TRBD1 (5 bases). The CDR3 is 14 amino acids. Germline V lookup: CDR1 MDHEN, CDR2 SYDVKM. V lost 2 bases, J lost 3 bases, and 10 bases lay in between. CDR3: CASSLEGAHYGYTF. CDR3 bases: TGTGCCAGCAGTTTAGAAGGGGCCCACTATGGCTACACCTTC.

The chain combines TRBV5-1 with TRBJ1-1; weak D call: TRBD1 (6 bases). V was shortened by 6 bases and J by 1 base, with 19 bases between the two germline ends. Germline V CDR1 and CDR2: SGHRS, YFSETQ. The CDR3 consists of 16 residues. The CDR3 loop reads CASTVVGGLGNTEAFF. CDR3 DNA sequence: TGCGCCAGCACCGTTGTAGGGGGGCTGGGGAACACTGAAGCTTTCTTT.

This chain connects TRBV5-1 to TRBJ2-7; 8 bases are shared with TRBD1. Germline CDR1 reads SGHRS; CDR2 reads YFSETQ. The V and J ends lost 3 bases and 3 bases, in that order; junction bases with no gene match: 2. CDR3 size: 13 residues. The CDR3 DNA reads as TGCGCCAGCAGCTCCGGACAGGGCTACGAGCAGTACTTC. It translates to CASSSGQGYEQYF.

This clone was detected once. The chain recombines TRBV6-6 with TRBJ2-7, with 8 bases fitting TRBD2. V lost 6 bases to trimming and J lost 6 bases; unmatched junction nucleotides: 16. The CDR3 loop spans 16 amino acids. Germline V gene data show CDR1 as MNHNY and CDR2 as SVGAGI (reference sequence). The CDR3 DNA reads as TGTGCCAGCAGCCGCACCCCCGGGACTAGAGTGGGCGAGCAGTACTTC. It codes for CASSRTPGTRVGEQYF.

This clone was recorded once. The V call is TRBV7-2, the J call TRBJ2-7; TRBD2 matches at 9 bases. Per germline, CDR1 SGHTA and CDR2 FQGNSA. The CDR3 has 18 amino acids. V was pared by 0 bases and J by 5 bases, with 14 bases of the junction left unmatched. CDR3 region: CASSLARGGRAAADEQYF. The CDR3 DNA sequence: TGTGCCAGCAGCTTAGCGCGGGGCGGGAGGGCCGCGGCCGACGAGCAGTACTTC.

A single count supports this clone. The chain combines TRBV28 with TRBJ2-3; a weak D match, TRBD1 (6 bases). Germline-derived CDR1 and CDR2 are MDHEN and SYDVKM. V lost 5 bases, J lost 5 bases, and 8 bases lay in between. The length of the CDR3 is 12 residues. Written as DNA, the CDR3 is TGTGCCAGCAGTACAGGGTTAGATACGCAGTATTTT. Translated, it gives CASSTGLDTQYF.

The V gene is TRBV7-8, the J gene TRBJ2-6; D could derive from TRBD1 or TRBD2 (5 bases each). CDR1 and CDR2 from the germline V gene are SGHVS and FQNEAQ. The CDR3 runs to 18 residues. With 6 bases removed from V and 0 bases from J, the gap between germline ends came to 18 bases. The CDR3, as DNA: TGTGCCAGCAGTACGGGACGGAAGTTAAGCTCTGGGGCCAACGTCCTGACTTTC. It yields the protein CASSTGRKLSSGANVLTF.

This chain joins TRBV11-3 and TRBJ2-2; D is unresolved. This CDR3 region has 14 residues. From germline, CDR1 is SGHNT and CDR2 YENEEA. V lost 4 bases and J lost 6, with 12 bases in between. CDR3 sequence reads: CASSSAGFSGELFF. The CDR3 DNA is TGTGCCAGCAGCTCGGCCGGGTTCTCCGGGGAGCTGTTTTTT.

The rearrangement uses TRBV6-6 and TRBJ1-5, with 7 bases that match TRBD1. CDR1 is MNHNY, CDR2 SVGAGI, per germline (reference sequence). Trimming at V came to 4 bases and at J to 4 bases, leaving 10 bases not matched to a gene. The CDR3 has 16 residues. The CDR3 DNA sequence: TGTGCCAGCAGTTCCCTCGGGACAGACAGGAATCAGCCCCAGCATTTT. The encoded protein is CASSSLGTDRNQPQHF.

The rearrangement joins TRBV7-2 to TRBJ2-7; D is perhaps TRBD1 or TRBD2 (5 bases each). V was trimmed by 5 bases and J by 3 bases, leaving 11 bases between them. The CDR3 length is 13 residues. Per germline, CDR1 SGHTA and CDR2 FQGNSA. CDR3 sequence (DNA): TGTGCCAGCAGCCCGGGACGGAGCTACGAGCAGTACTTC. It yields the protein CASSPGRSYEQYF. The whole variable domain, remainder taken from reference TRBV7-2 and TRBJ2-7, is GAGVSQSPSNKVTEKGKDVELRCDPISGHTALYWYRQSLGQGLEFLIYFQGNSAPDKSGLPSDRFSAERTGGSVSTLTIQRTQQEDSAVYLCASSPGRSYEQYFGPGTRLTVT.

The chain uses TRBV30 and TRBJ2-1; D might be TRBD2 (7 bases). The germline V gene has CDR1 GTSNPN and CDR2 SVGIG (reference sequence). V lost 4 bases, J lost 7 bases, and 11 bases lay in between. The CDR3 length is 12 residues. The CDR3 loop is CAWKGGGNEQFF. DNA for the CDR3: TGTGCCTGGAAAGGGGGGGGAAATGAGCAGTTCTTC.

This chain joins TRBV7-2 and TRBJ2-3; TRBD2 might be the D (5 bases). Germline lookup yields CDR1 SGHTA and CDR2 FQGNSA. The CDR3 has 16 amino acids. The V and J ends lost 5 bases and 1 base respectively, with 16 bases between them. As DNA, the CDR3 is TGTGCCAGCAGCCTACTGGTCGGGATGGGCACAGATACGCAGTATTTT. Translating gives CASSLLVGMGTDTQYF.

V usage is TRBV27 and J usage is TRBJ1-5, with D maybe TRBD1 (5 bases). Trimming pared 6 bases from V and 6 bases from J, leaving 15 bases between. Germline CDR1 and CDR2: MNHEY and SMNVEV (reference sequence). This CDR3 has 14 residues. The CDR3: CASSPGRGGQPQHF. The CDR3 DNA reads as TGTGCCAGCAGCCCCGGGAGGGGAGGTCAGCCCCAGCATTTT.

This rearrangement joins TRBV28 to TRBJ1-2; 8 nucleotides match TRBD1. Looked up from germline, CDR1 is MDHEN and CDR2 is SYDVKM. CDR3 size: 14 residues. The V gene end was trimmed by 6 bases and the J gene end by 5 bases; junction bases not matched to a gene: 8. The CDR3 sequence is CASRSAGGGYGYTF. In DNA form, the CDR3 reads TGTGCCAGCAGGTCAGCAGGGGGCGGTTATGGCTACACCTTC.

The chain uses TRBV6-6 and TRBJ1-2; 10 nucleotides match TRBD1. CDR3 length: 14 residues. The germline gives CDR1 MNHNY, CDR2 SVGAGI (reference sequence). V shed 5 bases and J 2 bases; nucleotides not matched to a gene: 2. The CDR3 is CASSGTGENYGYTF. The DNA of the CDR3 is TGTGCCAGCAGTGGGACAGGGGAGAACTATGGCTACACCTTC.

CDR3 protein: CASSGTNSGNTIYF. The CDR3 DNA reads as TGTGCCAGCAGTGGGACAAACTCTGGAAACACCATATATTTT. The chain uses TRBV25-1 and TRBJ1-3, with D possibly matching TRBD1 (5 bases). The V and J ends lost 4 bases and 0 bases respectively, with 7 bases between them. The CDR3 runs 14 residues. CDR1 is MGHDK, CDR2 SYGVNS, per germline.

This chain connects TRBV27 to TRBJ1-2; no clear D. CDR1 is MNHEY, CDR2 SMNVEV, per germline (reference sequence). The CDR3 totals 14 residues. Between the trimmed V and J ends, which lost 5 bases and 3 bases, there was a span of 13 bases. CDR3 amino acids: CASSLGGGDYGYTF. The CDR3 nucleotides read TGTGCCAGCAGTCTAGGCGGTGGGGACTATGGCTACACCTTC.

This clone was seen a single time. The chain combines TRBV5-8 with TRBJ2-1, with D perhaps matching TRBD1 or TRBD2 (5 bases each). The germline V gene has CDR1 SGHTS and CDR2 YDEGEE. The CDR3 runs to 16 residues. Trimming took off 1 base at V and 5 bases at J, with 16 bases between the two ends. CDR3 protein: CASSLSRGRVNNEQFF. CDR3 DNA sequence: TGTGCCAGCAGCTTGTCGAGGGGACGGGTAAACAATGAGCAGTTCTTC.